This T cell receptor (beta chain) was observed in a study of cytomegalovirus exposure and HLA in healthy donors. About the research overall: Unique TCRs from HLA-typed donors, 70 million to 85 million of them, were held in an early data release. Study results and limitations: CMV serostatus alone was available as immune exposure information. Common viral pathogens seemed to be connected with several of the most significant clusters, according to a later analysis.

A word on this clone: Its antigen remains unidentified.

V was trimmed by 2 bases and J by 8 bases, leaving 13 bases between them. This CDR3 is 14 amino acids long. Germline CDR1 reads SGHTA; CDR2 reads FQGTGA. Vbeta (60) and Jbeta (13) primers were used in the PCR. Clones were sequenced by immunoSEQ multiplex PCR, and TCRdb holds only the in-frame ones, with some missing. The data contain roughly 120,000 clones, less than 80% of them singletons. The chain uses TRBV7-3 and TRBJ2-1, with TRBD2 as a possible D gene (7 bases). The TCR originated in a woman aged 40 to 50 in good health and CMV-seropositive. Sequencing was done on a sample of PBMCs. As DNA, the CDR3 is TGTGCCAGCAGCTTATCTGGGGGGGCCGATGAGCAGTTCTTC. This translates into CASSLSGGADEQFF.